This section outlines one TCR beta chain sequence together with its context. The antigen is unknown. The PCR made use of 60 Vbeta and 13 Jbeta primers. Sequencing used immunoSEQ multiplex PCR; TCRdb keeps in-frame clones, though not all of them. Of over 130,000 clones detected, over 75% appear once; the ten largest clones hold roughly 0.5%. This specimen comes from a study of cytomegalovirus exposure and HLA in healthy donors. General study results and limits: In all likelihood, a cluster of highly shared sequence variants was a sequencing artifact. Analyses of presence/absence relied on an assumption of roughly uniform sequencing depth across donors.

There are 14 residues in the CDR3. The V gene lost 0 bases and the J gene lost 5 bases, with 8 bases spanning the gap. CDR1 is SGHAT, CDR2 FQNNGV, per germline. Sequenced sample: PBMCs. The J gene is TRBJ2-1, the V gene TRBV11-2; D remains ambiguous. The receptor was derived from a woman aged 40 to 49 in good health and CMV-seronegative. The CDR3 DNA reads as TGTGCCAGCAGCTTAGATCCGGTCAACAATGAGCAGTTCTTC. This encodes CASSLDPVNNEQFF.